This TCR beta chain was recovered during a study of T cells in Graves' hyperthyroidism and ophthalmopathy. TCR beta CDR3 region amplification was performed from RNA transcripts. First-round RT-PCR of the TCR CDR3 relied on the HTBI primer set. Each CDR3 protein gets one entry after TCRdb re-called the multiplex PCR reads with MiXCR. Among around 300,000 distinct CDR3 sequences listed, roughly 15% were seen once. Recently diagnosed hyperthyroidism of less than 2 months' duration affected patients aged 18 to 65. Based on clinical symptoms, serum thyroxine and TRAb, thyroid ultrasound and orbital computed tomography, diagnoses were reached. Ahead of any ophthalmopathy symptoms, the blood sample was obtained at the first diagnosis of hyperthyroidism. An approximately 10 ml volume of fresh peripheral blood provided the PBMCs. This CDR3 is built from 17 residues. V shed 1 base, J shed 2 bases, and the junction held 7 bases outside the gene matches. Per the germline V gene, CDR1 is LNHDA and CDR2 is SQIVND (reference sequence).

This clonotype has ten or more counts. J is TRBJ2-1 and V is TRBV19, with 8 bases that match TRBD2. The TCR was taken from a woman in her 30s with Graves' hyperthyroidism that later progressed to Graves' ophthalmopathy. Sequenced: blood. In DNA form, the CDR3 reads TGTGCCAGTAGTATAGGACTAGCGACTTATGCCTACAATGAGCAGTTCTTC. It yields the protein CASSIGLATYAYNEQFF. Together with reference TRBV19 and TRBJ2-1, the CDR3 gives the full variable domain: DGGITQSPKYLFRKEGQNVTLSCEQNLNHDAMYWYRQDPGQGLRLIYYSQIVNDFQKGDIAEGYSVSREKKESFPLTVTSAQKNPTAFYLCASSIGLATYAYNEQFFGPGTRLTVL.